This TCR beta chain was identified during a study of beta chain features in type 1 diabetes. Study-wide results and caveats: All four CD4+ subsets of Type 1 diabetes patients contained TCRB CDR3s that were moderately but significantly shorter.

TCRB transcripts that were expressed got sequenced, as all of the isolated RNA had been reverse transcribed. Generated by immunoSEQ multiplex PCR, the TCRdb table keeps only in-frame clones and is missing some. The sample has nearly 700,000 clones, 13% seen once. Without exception, sorted populations had purity beyond 95%. Germline CDR1 reads MGHRA; CDR2 reads YSYEKL. The V end was cut by 0 bases, the J end by 0 bases, with 14 bases between. The CDR3 consists of 17 residues. As for this clone: Its antigen is unknown.

The chain recombines TRBV4-1 with TRBJ2-5; D unclear. The sequence derives from a man aged 18-30 years with type 1 diabetes. Material: naive CD4+ T cells from blood. This CDR3 reads CASSQDRNPYYQETQYF. DNA of the CDR3: TGCGCCAGCAGCCAAGATCGAAACCCTTACTACCAAGAGACCCAGTACTTC.